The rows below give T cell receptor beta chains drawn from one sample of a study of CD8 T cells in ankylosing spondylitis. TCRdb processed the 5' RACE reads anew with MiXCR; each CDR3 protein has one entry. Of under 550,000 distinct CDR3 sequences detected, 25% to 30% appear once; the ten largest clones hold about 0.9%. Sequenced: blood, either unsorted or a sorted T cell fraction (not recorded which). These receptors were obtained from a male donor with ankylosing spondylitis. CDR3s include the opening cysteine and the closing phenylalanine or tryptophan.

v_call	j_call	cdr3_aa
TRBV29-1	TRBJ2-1	CSGTGMTEQFF
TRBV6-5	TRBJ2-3	CASRYWTGATDTQYF
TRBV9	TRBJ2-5	CASSPMTSGRQETQYF
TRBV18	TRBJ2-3	CASSPPSVQDTQYF
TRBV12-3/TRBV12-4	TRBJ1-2	CASSPGRAVYGYTF
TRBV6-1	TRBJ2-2	CASSEALWQGDTGELFF
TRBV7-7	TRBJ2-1	CASSPQEDRGDWHEQFF
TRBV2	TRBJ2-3	CASSAGYAQYF
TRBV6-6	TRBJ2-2	CASSSSRGGELFF
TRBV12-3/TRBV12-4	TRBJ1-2	CASSSLDRGGYTF
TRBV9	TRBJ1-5	CASSVGAAQGQPQHF
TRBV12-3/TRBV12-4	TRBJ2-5	CASNRVGQGDAQETQYF
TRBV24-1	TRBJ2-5	CATSDPPTGVETQYF
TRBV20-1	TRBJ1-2	CSAPDRGHYGYTF
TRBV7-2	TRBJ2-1	CASSRYNEQFF
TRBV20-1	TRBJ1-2	CSAAAGWQPNYGYTF
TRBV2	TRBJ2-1	CASSEEGLGNNEQFF
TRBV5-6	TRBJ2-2	CASSLPANTGELFF
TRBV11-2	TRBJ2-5	CASSGLDRETQYF
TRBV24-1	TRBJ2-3	CATSPGTQSTDTQYF
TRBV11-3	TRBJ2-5	CASSQRVETQYF
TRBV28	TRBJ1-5	CASSLGYRVNQPQHF
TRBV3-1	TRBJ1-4	CASSQVGTEPTTNEKLFF
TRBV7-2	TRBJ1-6	CASSLAPGQGSYNSPLHF
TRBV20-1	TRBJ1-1	CRAGHLNTEAFF
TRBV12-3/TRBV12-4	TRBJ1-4	CASSLENRVNEKLFF
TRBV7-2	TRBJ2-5	CASSPGTSGRPQETQYF
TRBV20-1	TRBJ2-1	CSAIGLAGNEQFF
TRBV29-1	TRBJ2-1	CSVVRDREDEQFF
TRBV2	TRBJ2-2	CASRKTAGSGELFF
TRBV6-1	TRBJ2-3	CASSGQGRATDTQYF
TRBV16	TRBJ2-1	CASSQLEGAEDEQFF
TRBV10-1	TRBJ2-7	CASSDGQGFYEQYF
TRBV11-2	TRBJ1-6	CASRSLNRGFNSPLHF
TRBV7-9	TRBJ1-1	CASSLVPWATEAFF
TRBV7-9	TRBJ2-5	CASSQADRIKAETQYF
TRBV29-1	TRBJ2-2	CSAGGTPGTTGELFF
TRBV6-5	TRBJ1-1	CASSYGTSNTEAFF
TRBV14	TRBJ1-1	CASSRVMGTSNTEAFF
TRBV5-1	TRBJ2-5	CASSLFLAGGETQYF
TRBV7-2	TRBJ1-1	CASRSSSGAQAFF
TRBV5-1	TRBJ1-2	CASTVDGTGASGYTF
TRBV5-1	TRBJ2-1	CASSLGTGGSSYNEQFF
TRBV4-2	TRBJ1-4	CASSQAPTSATNEKLFF
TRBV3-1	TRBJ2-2	CASSLPGQMAGELFF
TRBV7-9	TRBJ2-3	CASSSGRISTQYF
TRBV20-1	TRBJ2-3	CSAGPPGQDDTQYF
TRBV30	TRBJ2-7	CAWELAGSSYEQYF
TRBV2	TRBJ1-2	CASSPGLNYGYTF
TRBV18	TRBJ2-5	CASSRNLASQETQYF
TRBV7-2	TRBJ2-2	CASSHSFITGELFF
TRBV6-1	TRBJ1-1	CASSDQVHTEAFF
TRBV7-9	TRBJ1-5	CASSLEGAQPQHF
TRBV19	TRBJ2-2	CASSSFGTSNTGELFF
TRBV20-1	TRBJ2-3	CSAPSADTQYF
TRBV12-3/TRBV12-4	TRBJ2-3	CASGRLAGRTDTQYF